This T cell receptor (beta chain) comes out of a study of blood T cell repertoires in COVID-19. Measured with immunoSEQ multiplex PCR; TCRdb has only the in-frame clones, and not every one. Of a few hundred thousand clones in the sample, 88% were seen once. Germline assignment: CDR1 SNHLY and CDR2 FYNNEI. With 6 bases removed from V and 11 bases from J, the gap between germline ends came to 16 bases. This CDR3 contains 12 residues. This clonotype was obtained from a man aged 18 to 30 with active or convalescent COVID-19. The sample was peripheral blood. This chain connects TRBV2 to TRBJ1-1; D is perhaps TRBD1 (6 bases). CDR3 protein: CASRADSIVAFF. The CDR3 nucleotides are TGTGCCAGCAGGGCGGACAGTATCGTGGCTTTCTTT.